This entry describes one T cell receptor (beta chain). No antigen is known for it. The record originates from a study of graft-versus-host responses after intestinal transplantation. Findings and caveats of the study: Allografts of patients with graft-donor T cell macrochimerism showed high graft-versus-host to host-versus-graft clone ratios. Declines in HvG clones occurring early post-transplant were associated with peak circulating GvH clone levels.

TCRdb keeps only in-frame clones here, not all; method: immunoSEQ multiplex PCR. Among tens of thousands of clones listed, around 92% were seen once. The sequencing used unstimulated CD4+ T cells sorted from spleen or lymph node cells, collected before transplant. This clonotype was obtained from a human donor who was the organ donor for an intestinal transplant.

CDR3: CASSLLGRENTEAFF. As DNA, the CDR3 is TGTGCCAGCAGTTTATTGGGCAGGGAGAACACTGAAGCTTTCTTT. This chain uses TRBV28 with TRBJ1-1; TRBD1 is a possible D gene (5 bases). With 1 base removed from V and 1 base from J, the gap between germline ends came to 10 bases. The length of the CDR3 is 15 residues. Germline V gives CDR1 MDHEN, CDR2 SYDVKM.